This T cell receptor beta chain was captured in a study of blood T cell repertoires in COVID-19. Here immunoSEQ multiplex PCR was the method, and the copy in TCRdb shows in-frame clones only, minus some. Seen here are about 220,000 clones, around 82% observed once, and the top ten hold approximately 4.5%. J lost 10 bases, V lost 1 base, and 4 bases had no gene match. Germline V gene lookup returns CDR1 SNHLY and CDR2 FYNNEI. The CDR3 extends over 15 amino acids. The rearrangement uses TRBV2 and TRBJ2-1; TRBD2 agrees at 13 bases. The TCR originated in an older woman with acute or convalescent COVID-19. What was sequenced was peripheral blood. Here the CDR3 reads CASSEVRTSGGEQFF. Written as DNA, the CDR3 is TGTGCCAGCAGTGAAGTGAGGACTAGCGGGGGAGAGCAGTTCTTC.